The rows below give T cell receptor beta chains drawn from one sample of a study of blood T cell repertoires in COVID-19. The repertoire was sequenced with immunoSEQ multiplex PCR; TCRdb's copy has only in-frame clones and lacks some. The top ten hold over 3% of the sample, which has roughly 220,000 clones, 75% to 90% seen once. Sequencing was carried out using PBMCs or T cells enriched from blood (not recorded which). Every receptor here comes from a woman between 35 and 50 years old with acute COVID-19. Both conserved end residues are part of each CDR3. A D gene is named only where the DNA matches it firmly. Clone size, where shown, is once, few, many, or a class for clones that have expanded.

TGTGCCAGCAGCTTAAGACAGGGCTCCTACAATGAGCAGTTCTTC CASSLRQGSYNEQFF TRBJ2-1 - TRBV5-6 TRBD1
TGTGCCTGGTCGACAGGGGGCCGGTATCAGCCCCAGCATTTT CAWSTGGRYQPQHF TRBJ1-5 - TRBV30 TRBD1
TGCGCCAGCAGCTTGCGGGGGGCGGTAACAGATACGCAGTATTTT CASSLRGAVTDTQYF TRBJ2-3 - TRBV4-1 TRBD2
TGTGCCACCCGGACAGGGTGGAACACCGGGGAGCTGTTTTTT CATRTGWNTGELFF TRBJ2-2 - TRBV19 TRBD1
TGTGCCAGAAAGTATACAGGCCTACTAGCCAAAAACATTCAGTACTTC CARKYTGLLAKNIQYF TRBJ2-4 - TRBV19 -
TGTGCCAGCAGTGAATCCACAGGGACGGGGGCTTTCTTT CASSESTGTGAFF TRBJ1-1 - TRBV2 -
TGTGCCAGCAGCGGGACTAGCGGGAGCTCCTACAATGAGCAGTTCTTC CASSGTSGSSYNEQFF TRBJ2-1 - TRBV7-9 TRBD2
TGTGCCAGTAGTATAATAGAGGGTCAGCCCCAGCATTTT CASSIIEGQPQHF TRBJ1-5 - TRBV19 -
TGTGCTAGTGGCCACGTCGCGTACAGGGAGAGGCCCACCCAGGACTATGGCTACACCTTC CASGHVAYRERPTQDYGYTF TRBJ1-2 - TRBV12-5 -
TGCGCCAGCAGCCAAGTGGGTGTAGCGGGGCGCACCGGGGAGCTGTTTTTT CASSQVGVAGRTGELFF TRBJ2-2 - TRBV4-1 TRBD2
TGTGCCTGGAGTGTAGGAGCTTTGAGCACTGAAGCTTTCTTT CAWSVGALSTEAFF TRBJ1-1 - TRBV30 -
TGCGCCAGCAGCTTGGACGGGGGAGCCGGGGAGCTGTTTTTT CASSLDGGAGELFF TRBJ2-2 - TRBV5-1 -
TGTGCCAGTAGTGAAGGACAGGGAGGCTACAATGAGCAGTTCTTC CASSEGQGGYNEQFF TRBJ2-1 few TRBV19 TRBD1
TGTGCCAGCAGTTATTCTTCTGTCCAGAGCGGGGATCGCAATCAGCCCCAGCATTTT CASSYSSVQSGDRNQPQHF TRBJ1-5 - TRBV6-9 -
TGTGCCAGCAGCCAAGGGACAGTCTATGGCTACACCTTC CASSQGTVYGYTF TRBJ1-2 once TRBV3-1/TRBV3-2 -
TGCGCCAGCAGCCAAGTCGGGTCGGGCCCGCGGGGCACTGAAGCTTTCTTT CASSQVGSGPRGTEAFF TRBJ1-1 - TRBV4-1 -
TGCGCCAGCAGCTCGGACAAGAACTATGGCTACACCTTC CASSSDKNYGYTF TRBJ1-2 - TRBV5-1 -
TGTGCCAGTACCCGAGTTGGAGGGTCGGATGGCTACACCTTC CASTRVGGSDGYTF TRBJ1-2 - TRBV19 -
TGTGCCAGCAGTTTCTCAGCATCGGGACTCTTCAACACTGAAGCTTTCTTT CASSFSASGLFNTEAFF TRBJ1-1 once TRBV28 -
TGTGCCAGTAGTATTCGCCAGCGCGGAGCCAATCAGCCCCAGCATTTT CASSIRQRGANQPQHF TRBJ1-5 once TRBV19 -
TGTGCCAGCAGCCTCCGCGGAGGGCTGAACACTGAAGCTTTCTTT CASSLRGGLNTEAFF TRBJ1-1 - TRBV7-8 -
TGTGCCAGCTCAGCCACTAGGCAGGCGAACACCGGGGAGCTGTTTTTT CASSATRQANTGELFF TRBJ2-2 - TRBV18 -
TGCAGCGTTGAATTGCAAGCGGGGGGGCTCCGGGCCAATGAGCAGTTCTTC CSVELQAGGLRANEQFF TRBJ2-1 once TRBV29-1 TRBD2
TGTGCCAGCAGCTTAGGCCTAGGGGGCAGGGAGGATTCACCCCTCCACTTT CASSLGLGGREDSPLHF TRBJ1-6 - TRBV7-2 TRBD1
TGTGCCAGCAGGGGACAGGGGGCCGACGGCTACACCTTC CASRGQGADGYTF TRBJ1-2 - TRBV12-3/TRBV12-4 TRBD1
TGTGCCAGCAGCTTACGTTCAGGGATGAATGAGCAGTTCTTC CASSLRSGMNEQFF TRBJ2-1 - TRBV11-3 -
TGTGCCAGCAGCCCCAAGACTAGCGGGGGCACAGATACGCAGTATTTT CASSPKTSGGTDTQYF TRBJ2-3 - TRBV7-8 TRBD2
TGTGCCAGCAGCTCTAAAACAGGCGCAACTAATGAAAAACTGTTTTTT CASSSKTGATNEKLFF TRBJ1-4 - TRBV7-9 -
TGTGCCACCAGTGATGCCCTGGGACAGATCAATGAGCAGTTCTTC CATSDALGQINEQFF TRBJ2-1 - TRBV24-1 TRBD1
TGCGCCAGCAGCCCGGGACTAGCGGATTCCTACAATGAGCAGTTCTTC CASSPGLADSYNEQFF TRBJ2-1 few TRBV4-1 TRBD2
TGTGCCAGCAGTTTATCGTGGGGAGGGGTCTATGGCTACACCTTC CASSLSWGGVYGYTF TRBJ1-2 - TRBV27 -
TGTGCCAGCAGAAGCCCGAGCTCCTACGAGCAGTACTTC CASRSPSSYEQYF TRBJ2-7 - TRBV5-4 -
TGTGCCAGCTCACCATCGGACAGTAACTATGGCTACACCTTC CASSPSDSNYGYTF TRBJ1-2 - TRBV18 -
TGTGCCAGCAGCGTAGCGGTTCGTATGAACACTGAAGCTTTCTTT CASSVAVRMNTEAFF TRBJ1-1 few TRBV9 -
TGTGCCAGTAGTTCCGGGACTGCCGACAATGAGCAGTTCTTC CASSSGTADNEQFF TRBJ2-1 - TRBV19 -
TGTGCCAGCAGCTCCTTGGGGGGGGCCACAGATACGCAGTATTTT CASSSLGGATDTQYF TRBJ2-3 - TRBV7-2 -
TGCGCCAGCAGCCGGGCGGACAGGGGAGATGAAAAACTGTTTTTT CASSRADRGDEKLFF TRBJ1-4 - TRBV4-3 TRBD1
TGTGCCAGCAGCGACCAACGGTGGAGTGAGCAGTTCTTC CASSDQRWSEQFF TRBJ2-1 - TRBV7-2 -
TGTGCCAGTAGCCTGCAGGGGAGGGATGAAGCTTTCTTT CASSLQGRDEAFF TRBJ1-1 - TRBV19 -
TGTGCCAGCAGCGCCCCACCGGGACAGGGGGTTATAGATACGCAGTATTTT CASSAPPGQGVIDTQYF TRBJ2-3 - TRBV9 TRBD1
TGTGCCAGCAGTACCCGACAGGGTATGAACACTGAAGCTTTCTTT CASSTRQGMNTEAFF TRBJ1-1 - TRBV27 TRBD1
TGTGCCAGTAGTATGCGAAGGGGAGGGAGCAATCAGCCCCAGCATTTT CASSMRRGGSNQPQHF TRBJ1-5 - TRBV19 -
TGTGCCAGCAGCGAGGCTAGCGGGCGGTACACAGATACGCAGTATTTT CASSEASGRYTDTQYF TRBJ2-3 - TRBV9 TRBD2
TGTGCCAGCAGGGTTAGGCAGGGGTACGAAAAACTGTTTTTT CASRVRQGYEKLFF TRBJ1-4 few TRBV28 -
TGTGCCTGGAGTGCCGGGACAGGATGGAGGAGGAACACTGAAGCTTTCTTT CAWSAGTGWRRNTEAFF TRBJ1-1 - TRBV30 TRBD1
TGTGCCAGCAGCCAAGATAAAGGAGGCCAGTACTTC CASSQDKGGQYF TRBJ2-5 - TRBV3-1/TRBV3-2 -
TGTGCCAGCAGCGGGGAGGGCGGGGGCCAGCACTATGGCTACACCTTC CASSGEGGGQHYGYTF TRBJ1-2 - TRBV5-4 -
TGTGCCAGCAGTTCGCTGAGGGGGCCTTCCACTGAAGCTTTCTTT CASSSLRGPSTEAFF TRBJ1-1 - TRBV27 TRBD1
TGTGCCTTCGGGGGGCACACTGAAGCTTTCTTT CAFGGHTEAFF TRBJ1-1 once TRBV12-3/TRBV12-4 -
TGTGCCAGCAGCTTTGGGACACTAAACACTGAAGCTTTCTTT CASSFGTLNTEAFF TRBJ1-1 - TRBV5-4 -
TGCGCCAGCAGCTCCAGACAGGGTGGACAATCGATGGAGACCCAGTACTTC CASSSRQGGQSMETQYF TRBJ2-5 - TRBV5-1 TRBD1
TGTGCCAGCAGCCCCGACGGGGAAAAACTGTTTTTT CASSPDGEKLFF TRBJ1-4 - TRBV14 -
TGTGCCACCAGCAGAGTGGTCGGACTTTGGGGGGCCAACGTCCTGACTTTC CATSRVVGLWGANVLTF TRBJ2-6 - TRBV15 -
TGTGCCAGCAGCTTAGAGGGGATTCAGCCCCAGCATTTT CASSLEGIQPQHF TRBJ1-5 once TRBV7-8 -
TGTGCCACCAGTGATTGCAACTCCGGGACTCATTGCGCTGAGACCCAGTACTTC CATSDCNSGTHCAETQYF TRBJ2-5 once TRBV24-1 -
TGTGCCACCAGCACTCAGGGGACAGGGGCTACAGATACGCAGTATTTT CATSTQGTGATDTQYF TRBJ2-3 - TRBV15 TRBD1
TGTGCTAGTGGTTTCCTGCTGAGTGAAGCTTTCTTT CASGFLLSEAFF TRBJ1-1 - TRBV12-5 -
TGTGCCAGCAGCCCGGGCCCTGGGGGGGAGACCCAGTACTTC CASSPGPGGETQYF TRBJ2-5 - TRBV3-1/TRBV3-2 -
TGTGCCAGCAGCCAAAGGGGGACAGGGCGCAATGAGCAGTTCTTC CASSQRGTGRNEQFF TRBJ2-1 few TRBV14 TRBD1